This note documents a single T cell receptor (beta chain) sequence. Its antigen is undetermined. Germline assignment: CDR1 LGHNA and CDR2 YNFKEQ. V was cut by 0 bases and J by 4 bases, with 9 bases left in between. This CDR3 has 14 residues. The record originates from a study of high-grade serous ovarian cancer treatment subgroups. Study observations and caveats: These tumor repertoires lack spatial information from bulk sequencing. Different patients shared almost no repertoire; same-patient tumors shared about 0.095 to 0.79.

The protocol was immunoSEQ multiplex PCR, while the TCRdb copy is restricted to in-frame clones and leaves out a portion. The top ten clones hold 9% to 15% of a sample with thousands of clones, about two thirds of them seen once. Tumor tissue was taken before any definitive surgery or chemotherapy was given. The origin of this receptor is a human donor with high-grade serous ovarian cancer. The chain joins TRBV4-2 to TRBJ1-2; the D gene is possibly TRBD1 (6 bases). The sequencing input was tumor tissue. CDR3 loop: CASSQDRGLYGYTF. In DNA, the CDR3 is TGTGCCAGCAGCCAAGATCGGGGGCTCTATGGCTACACCTTC.